These T cell receptor beta chains were read from a single sample in a study of cytomegalovirus exposure and HLA in healthy donors. TCRdb's copy holds only in-frame clones and misses some; the assay was immunoSEQ multiplex PCR. The sample has roughly 170,000 clones; roughly 80% are singletons. The specimen was PBMCs. These receptors were obtained from a man in his thirties or forties in good health and CMV-seropositive. Both conserved end residues are part of each CDR3. Fields, in order: V gene, D gene, clone size, J gene, CDR3 DNA, CDR3 protein. D genes are given only for firm matches. A clone size is listed for some rows: how often the clone was seen (once, few, many), or a class if it is expanded.

>TRBV27|.|.|TRBJ2-1
TGTGCCAGCAGTTTACGCAATGAGCAGTTCTTC
CASSLRNEQFF
>TRBV7-6|.|.|TRBJ1-2
TGTGCCAGCAGCTTAGATTCTCCACGGGGGGGCGGCCCCTATGGCTACACCTTC
CASSLDSPRGGGPYGYTF
>TRBV5-1|TRBD1|few|TRBJ2-7
TGCGCCAGCAGCGATCCCGGGACAGGGGGGAACGAGCAGTACTTC
CASSDPGTGGNEQYF
>TRBV7-9|TRBD2|.|TRBJ2-3
TGTGCCAGCAGCTTATTTGGCGGGGGGAGAGGCACAGATACGCAGTATTTT
CASSLFGGGRGTDTQYF
>TRBV6-5|TRBD1|.|TRBJ2-7
TGTGCCAGCAGCCAAGACAGGGGGCAGGGCTACGAGCAGTACTTC
CASSQDRGQGYEQYF
>TRBV27|TRBD1|.|TRBJ1-2
TGTGCCAGCAGTTTCCGACCGGACAGGAACTATGGCTACACCTTC
CASSFRPDRNYGYTF
>TRBV27|TRBD1|.|TRBJ2-3
TGTGCCAGCAGTTTCGGGACAGTCCGCACAGATACGCAGTATTTT
CASSFGTVRTDTQYF
>TRBV5-1|TRBD1|.|TRBJ1-2
TGCGCCAGCAGTCCGGACAGGTCCGCCTATGGCTACACCTTC
CASSPDRSAYGYTF
>TRBV6-1|TRBD2|.|TRBJ2-3
TGTGCCAGCGAATTACTAGCGGGAGAGCGAGATACGCAGTATTTT
CASELLAGERDTQYF
>TRBV7-9|TRBD1|.|TRBJ2-1
TGTGCCAGCAGGCCACCGGGACAGGGTTACAATGAGCAGTTCTTC
CASRPPGQGYNEQFF
>TRBV4-1|.|.|TRBJ2-2
TGCGCCAGCAGCCTTGGGGGCGTCGGGGAGCTGTTTTTT
CASSLGGVGELFF
>TRBV5-4|TRBD1|once|TRBJ1-3
TGTGCCAGCAGCCTGGGACAGGGCTTCTCTGGAAACACCATATATTTT
CASSLGQGFSGNTIYF
>TRBV19|TRBD1|.|TRBJ2-3
TGTGCCAGTAGTAAGGGGGCAGGGGATACGCAGTATTTT
CASSKGAGDTQYF
>TRBV7-2|.|.|TRBJ2-7
TGTGCCAGCAGCTTAGACAATGGCGGCTACGAGCAGTACTTC
CASSLDNGGYEQYF
>TRBV10-3|TRBD2|.|TRBJ2-7
TGTGCCATCACCATGGGGGAGCGGGGGGCTGACGAGCAGTACTTC
CAITMGERGADEQYF
>TRBV28|.|.|TRBJ1-3
TGTGCCAGCAGTGTTACACCGGGCTCTGGAAACACCATATATTTT
CASSVTPGSGNTIYF
>TRBV7-3|.|.|TRBJ2-1
TGTGCCAGCAGCTTGGGGGGGGCAGAGGAGCAGTTCTTC
CASSLGGAEEQFF
>TRBV7-8|TRBD2|.|TRBJ2-7
TGTGCCAGCAGCTTTTCGGGGGGAACCGAGGCCGAGCAGTACTTC
CASSFSGGTEAEQYF
>TRBV21-1|.|.|TRBJ2-1
TGTGCCAGCAGCAATGTAAACAATGAGCAGTTCTTC
CASSNVNNEQFF
>TRBV5-4|TRBD1|.|TRBJ2-5
TGTGCCAGCACACAGGGGGAGGAGGAGACCCAGTACTTC
CASTQGEEETQYF
>TRBV5-6|.|once|TRBJ1-2
TGTGCCAGCAGCCCTCCCATTGGGGCCAACTATGGCTACACCTTC
CASSPPIGANYGYTF
>TRBV7-2|TRBD2|.|TRBJ2-5
TGTGCCAGCAGCTTAGAAAAGTGGAGCGGGGGGTCAGAGACCCAGTACTTC
CASSLEKWSGGSETQYF
>TRBV11-3|TRBD1|.|TRBJ2-2
TGTGCCAGCAGCTTACGGACAGGGGGCCCCGGGACCACCGGGGAGCTGTTTTTT
CASSLRTGGPGTTGELFF
>TRBV11-3|.|.|TRBJ2-3
TGTGCCAGCAGCCCCCAGGGGAGCAGCCTCACAGATACGCAGTATTTT
CASSPQGSSLTDTQYF
>TRBV6-6|TRBD1|.|TRBJ2-7
TGTGCCAGCAGCCGCGACAGGGGGAGTTACGAGCAGTACTTC
CASSRDRGSYEQYF
>TRBV5-4|TRBD1|once|TRBJ1-4
TGTGCCAGCAGCTTGGAGGGGGCGCTTAATGAAAAACTGTTTTTT
CASSLEGALNEKLFF
>TRBV2|.|.|TRBJ2-1
TGTGCCAGAGGGTCCGGGACTCACGTTAATGAGCAGTTCTTC
CARGSGTHVNEQFF